These 21 T cell receptor beta chains were all obtained from the same sample, sequenced in a study of T-cell memory formation after mild COVID-19. TCRdb ran MiXCR on the 5' RACE reads and lists one entry per CDR3 protein. This sample has 300,000 to 400,000 distinct CDR3 sequences; about 16% occur once, and the top ten carry 20% to 25%. The sample comprised PBMCs or a T cell subset sorted from them (not recorded which). All receptors derive from a young man who had mild COVID-19 (a few samples of this study predate the infection). Cell type and time point are not known.

The chain has TRBV11-2 and TRBJ1-3; D gene unclear. Per the germline V gene, CDR1 is SGHAT and CDR2 is FQNNGV. V lost 0 bases, J lost 12 bases, and 12 bases lay in between. The CDR3 is 13 residues long. The CDR3 region has the DNA TGTGCCAGCAGCTTAGAGTCTGCAGGAAGCATATATTTT. This encodes CASSLESAGSIYF.

This clonotype has ten or more counts. V gene TRBV7-2 combines with J gene TRBJ1-4; D gene uncertain. CDR1 SGHTA and CDR2 FQGNSA come from the germline V gene. Between the trimmed V and J ends, which lost 4 bases and 7 bases, there was a span of 19 bases. This CDR3 is 16 amino acids long. CDR3 amino acids: CASSSFPNSRIEKLFF. CDR3 coding DNA: TGTGCCAGCAGCTCCTTCCCTAATTCGAGAATTGAAAAACTGTTTTTT.

In this sample, this clonotype turned up many times. The genes are TRBV2 and TRBJ2-5; TRBD1 aligns across 10 bases. Unmatched junction bases numbered 10, after V lost 8 bases and J lost 4 bases. In germline, CDR1 is SNHLY, CDR2 FYNNEI. The CDR3 is made up of 15 amino acids. DNA for the CDR3: TGTGCCAGCGGGGGACAGGGGATCTCAGGAGAGACCCAGTACTTC. Translated, it gives CASGGQGISGETQYF.

The chain uses TRBV24-1 and TRBJ1-1; D remains ambiguous. This CDR3 spans 13 amino acids. CDR1 and CDR2 (germline): KGHDR, SFDVKD. Trimming left V 5 bases short and J 2 bases short, with 8 bases between. CDR3 loop: CATSVGPNTEAFF. CDR3 bases: TGTGCCACCAGTGTCGGTCCCAACACTGAAGCTTTCTTT.

This chain uses TRBV30 with TRBJ2-3; 11 nucleotides agree with TRBD1. V gave up 2 bases and J gave up 6 bases; unmatched junction bases: 7. Germline V gives CDR1 GTSNPN, CDR2 SVGIG (reference sequence). The CDR3 contains 15 residues. The CDR3 is CAWSPGTGGTDTQYF. DNA for the CDR3: TGTGCCTGGAGTCCCGGGACAGGGGGTACGGATACGCAGTATTTT.

The chain uses TRBV28 and TRBJ1-6; no definite D call. The length of the CDR3 is 14 residues. Germline V lookup: CDR1 MDHEN, CDR2 SYDVKM. Between the trimmed V and J ends, which lost 2 bases and 6 bases, there was a span of 8 bases. The CDR3 DNA follows: TGTGCCAGCAGTTTAGGCTTTTGTAATTCACCCCTCCACTTT. It encodes CASSLGFCNSPLHF.

In nucleotides, the CDR3 is TGTGCCAGCAGTTACTCTAGCGGGGTCGATACGCAGTATTTT. Protein: CASSYSSGVDTQYF. The chain couples TRBV6-5 to TRBJ2-3, with 8 bases lining up with TRBD2. Germline-derived CDR1 and CDR2 are MNHEY and SVGAGI. The junction had 2 bases not matched to a gene; V was cut back by 0 bases and J by 6 bases. The CDR3 spans 14 residues.

This rearrangement joins TRBV7-3 to TRBJ2-1, with 10 bases identical to TRBD2. The germline gives CDR1 SGHTA, CDR2 FQGTGA. V gave up 5 bases and J gave up 8 bases; unmatched junction bases: 12. CDR3 length equals 16 residues. The CDR3 region is CASSPDLSGGAYEQFF. CDR3 bases: TGTGCCAGCAGCCCCGATTTAAGCGGGGGGGCCTATGAGCAGTTCTTC.

The V gene is TRBV5-1, the J gene TRBJ2-7; D unclear. The germline V gene has CDR1 SGHRS and CDR2 YFSETQ. The CDR3 sequence is 14 residues long. The V and J ends lost 0 bases and 3 bases respectively, with 10 bases between them. This CDR3 is CASSLVAAVYEQYF. CDR3 DNA sequence: TGCGCCAGCAGCTTGGTCGCAGCCGTCTACGAGCAGTACTTC.

The chain links TRBV5-1 to TRBJ1-5, with a tentative D call TRBD1 (6 bases). The germline gives CDR1 SGHRS, CDR2 YFSETQ. The V and J ends lost 3 bases and 2 bases respectively, with 9 bases between them. This CDR3 has 14 residues. Written as DNA, the CDR3 is TGCGCCAGCAGCTCAGGGGATGGCAATCAGCCCCAGCATTTT. This encodes CASSSGDGNQPQHF. The complete variable domain, with remaining parts taken from reference TRBV5-1 and TRBJ1-5, reads KAGVTQTPRYLIKTRGQQVTLSCSPISGHRSVSWYQQTPGQGLQFLFEYFSETQRNKGNFPGRFSGRQFSNSRSEMNVSTLELGDSALYLCASSSGDGNQPQHFGDGTRLSIL.

This clonotype turned up a few times. J is TRBJ2-7 and V is TRBV5-1, with a tentative D call TRBD2 (6 bases). This CDR3 has 15 residues. The germline V gene encodes CDR1 SGHRS and CDR2 YFSETQ. Trimming pared 3 bases from V and 0 bases from J, leaving 13 bases between. The CDR3 coding sequence is TGCGCCAGCAGCTGGAGGGCGGACAACTCCTACGAGCAGTACTTC. This codes for CASSWRADNSYEQYF.

The rearrangement joins TRBV12-3 or TRBV12-4 to TRBJ2-3, with TRBD1 identical over 8 bases. CDR3 size: 13 residues. The V and J ends lost 4 bases and 10 bases, in that order; junction bases with no gene match: 7. The CDR3 coding sequence is TGTGCCAGCAGTTCCGGGACAGGAGGGGCGCAGTATTTT. This encodes CASSSGTGGAQYF.

This clonotype was seen only a few times. The chain recombines TRBV5-1 with TRBJ2-2, with 9 positions matching TRBD1. Looked up from germline, CDR1 is SGHRS and CDR2 is YFSETQ. Losses at the gene ends were 4 bases for V and 0 bases for J; bases not matched to a gene: 1. The CDR3 spans 15 residues. In nucleotides, the CDR3 is TGCGCCAGCAGCGGGGACAGGGCGAACACCGGGGAGCTGTTTTTT. This gives the protein CASSGDRANTGELFF.

The V call is TRBV14, the J call TRBJ2-6; D perhaps matches TRBD2 (6 bases). Trimming shortened V by 0 bases and J by 4 bases, and 13 bases separated the two germline ends. Germline loops: CDR1 SGHDN, CDR2 FVKESK. The CDR3 is 17 residues long. CDR3: CASSQDTAGRGANVLTF. The CDR3, as DNA: TGTGCCAGCAGCCAAGATACGGCGGGGCGGGGGGCCAACGTCCTGACTTTC. The whole variable domain, filled in from reference TRBV14 and TRBJ2-6, reads EAGVTQFPSHSVIEKGQTVTLRCDPISGHDNLYWYRRVMGKEIKFLLHFVKESKQDESGMPNNRFLAERTGGTYSTLKVQPAELEDSGVYFCASSQDTAGRGANVLTFGAGSRLTVL.

This clonotype was observed a handful of times. The chain couples TRBV4-2 to TRBJ1-2; perhaps TRBD1 as D (6 bases). The CDR3 spans 15 residues. Per the germline V gene, CDR1 is LGHNA and CDR2 is YNFKEQ. Trimming stripped 0 bases from V and 4 bases from J, with 12 bases between. The CDR3 nucleotides are TGTGCCAGCAGCCAAGAAAGCGGGGGCAGCTATGGCTACACCTTC. The encoded protein is CASSQESGGSYGYTF.

The table lists this clonotype with a few counts. The chain recombines TRBV7-9 with TRBJ2-1; maybe TRBD1 (6 bases). Trimming cost V 3 bases and J 7 bases, with 16 bases left between them. The CDR3 totals 15 residues. Per the germline V gene, CDR1 is SEHNR and CDR2 is FQNEAQ (reference sequence). CDR3 DNA: TGTGCCAGCAGCTTCGGGACACTGGCTTCGAATGAGCAGTTCTTC. This gives the protein CASSFGTLASNEQFF.

This clonotype has only a few counts. The chain has TRBV10-1 and TRBJ2-7; D gene unclear. CDR1 is WNHNN and CDR2 is SYGVQD in the germline V gene (reference sequence). CDR3 length: 13 residues. V lost 2 bases, J lost 2 bases, and 7 bases lay in between. In DNA, the CDR3 is TGCGCCAGCAGTGAGCCTTCAACCTACGAGCAGTACTTC. It specifies CASSEPSTYEQYF.

Many counts were recorded for this clonotype. The genes are TRBV5-5 and TRBJ1-1; D call uncertain. The CDR3 is 15 residues long. The V end lost 4 bases, the J end lost 4 bases, and 17 bases lay between the germline ends. The germline CDR1 and CDR2 sequences are SGHKS and YYEKEE (reference sequence). CDR3 nucleotide sequence: TGTGCCAGCAGCCCTGGCCCTCCGGGTGGCACTGAAGCTTTCTTT. It encodes CASSPGPPGGTEAFF.

This clonotype was counted between two and nine times. The rearrangement links TRBV27 to TRBJ2-7; D is perhaps TRBD1 (5 bases). From germline, CDR1 is MNHEY and CDR2 SMNVEV (reference sequence). The CDR3 sequence is 15 residues long. V lost 3 bases, J lost 0 bases, and 12 bases lay in between. CDR3 coding DNA: TGTGCCAGCAGTTTGAGCCAGGGCAGCTCCTACGAGCAGTACTTC. This translates into CASSLSQGSSYEQYF.

This clonotype was seen a few times. The chain recombines TRBV7-2 with TRBJ1-2, with 7 positions matching TRBD1. CDR3 length equals 13 residues. CDR1 is SGHTA and CDR2 is FQGNSA in the germline V gene. V shed 5 bases, J shed 8 bases, and the junction held 8 bases outside the gene matches. The CDR3 coding sequence is TGTGCCAGCAGCACCTACAGGGGCGGCGGCTACACCTTC. Translating it yields CASSTYRGGGYTF.

The chain carries TRBV10-1 and TRBJ2-7; 10 positions match TRBD1. Germline V gene sequence: CDR1 WNHNN, CDR2 SYGVQD (reference sequence). The CDR3 has 15 residues. Trimming took 3 bases from V and 6 from J; bases not matched to a gene: 8. CDR3: CASSETGQGLSEQYF. The CDR3 nucleotides read TGCGCCAGCAGTGAAACGGGACAGGGGTTATCCGAGCAGTACTTC.